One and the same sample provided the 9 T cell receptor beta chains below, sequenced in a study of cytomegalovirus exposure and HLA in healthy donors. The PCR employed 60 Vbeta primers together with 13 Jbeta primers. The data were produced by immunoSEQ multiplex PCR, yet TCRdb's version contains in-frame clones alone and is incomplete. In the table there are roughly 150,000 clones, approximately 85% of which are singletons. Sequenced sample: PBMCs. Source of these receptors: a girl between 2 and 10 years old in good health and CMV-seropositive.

This CDR3 is CASSQGVGSREQFF. CDR3 in DNA: TGCGCCAGCAGCCAGGGCGTAGGGAGTAGGGAGCAGTTCTTC. The chain has TRBV4-1 and TRBJ2-1; TRBD2 might be the D (5 bases). CDR3 length: 14 residues. In germline, CDR1 is MGHRA, CDR2 YSYEKL. V lost 3 bases and J lost 10, with 16 bases in between.

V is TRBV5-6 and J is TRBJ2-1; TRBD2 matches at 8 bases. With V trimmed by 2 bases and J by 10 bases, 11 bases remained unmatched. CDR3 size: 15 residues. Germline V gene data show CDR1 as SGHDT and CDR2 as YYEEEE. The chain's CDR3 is CASSFPGTRIYEQFF. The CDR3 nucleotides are TGTGCCAGCAGCTTCCCCGGGACTAGAATCTACGAGCAGTTCTTC.

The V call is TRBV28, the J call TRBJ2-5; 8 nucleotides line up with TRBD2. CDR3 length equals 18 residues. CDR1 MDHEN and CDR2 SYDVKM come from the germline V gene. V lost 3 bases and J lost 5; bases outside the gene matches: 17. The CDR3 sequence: CASSLGTRAQTPGETQYF. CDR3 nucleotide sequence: TGTGCCAGCAGTTTGGGGACTAGAGCTCAGACGCCGGGGGAGACCCAGTACTTC.

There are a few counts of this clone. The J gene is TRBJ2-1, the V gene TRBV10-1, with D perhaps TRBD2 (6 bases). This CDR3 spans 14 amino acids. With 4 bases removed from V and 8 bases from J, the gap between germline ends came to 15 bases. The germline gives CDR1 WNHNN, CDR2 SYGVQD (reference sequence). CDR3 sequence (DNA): TGCGCCAGCAGTGTTAGGAGGGAGGTGGATGAGCAGTTCTTC. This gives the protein CASSVRREVDEQFF.

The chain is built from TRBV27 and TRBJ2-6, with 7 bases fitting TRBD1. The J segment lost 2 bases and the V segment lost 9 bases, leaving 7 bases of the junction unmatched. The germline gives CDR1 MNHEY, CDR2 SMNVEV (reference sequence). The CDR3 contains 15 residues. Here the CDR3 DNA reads TGTGCCAGGCCTGACAGGGAAGCTGGGGCCAACGTCCTGACTTTC. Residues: CARPDREAGANVLTF.

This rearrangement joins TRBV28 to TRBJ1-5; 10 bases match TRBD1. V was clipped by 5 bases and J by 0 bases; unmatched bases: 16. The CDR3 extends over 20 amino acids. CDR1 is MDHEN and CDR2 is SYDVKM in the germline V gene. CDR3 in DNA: TGTGCCAGCAGTCCGAGTTGGGACAGGGGAGAGTATGCTAGCAATCAGCCCCAGCATTTT. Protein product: CASSPSWDRGEYASNQPQHF.

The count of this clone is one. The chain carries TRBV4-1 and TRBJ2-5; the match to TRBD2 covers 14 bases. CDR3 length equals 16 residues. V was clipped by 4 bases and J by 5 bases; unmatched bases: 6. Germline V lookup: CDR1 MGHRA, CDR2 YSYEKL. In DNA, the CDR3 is TGCGCCAGCAGCCCGACTAGCGGGAGGGCCCGGGAGACCCAGTACTTC. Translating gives CASSPTSGRARETQYF.

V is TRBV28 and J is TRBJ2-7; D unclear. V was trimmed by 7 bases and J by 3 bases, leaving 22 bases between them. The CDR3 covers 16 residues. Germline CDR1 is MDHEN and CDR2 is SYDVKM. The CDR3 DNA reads TGTGCCAGCACCACTCCCCTGCGGCTTAGCTACTACGAGCAGTACTTC. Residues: CASTTPLRLSYYEQYF.

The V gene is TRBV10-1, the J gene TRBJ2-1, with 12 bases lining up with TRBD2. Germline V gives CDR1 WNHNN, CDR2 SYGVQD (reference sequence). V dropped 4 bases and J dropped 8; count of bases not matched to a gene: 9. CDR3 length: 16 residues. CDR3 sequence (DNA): TGCGCCAGCAGTGGGGGGCTAGCGGGAGGGATCGATGAGCAGTTCTTC. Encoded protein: CASSGGLAGGIDEQFF.